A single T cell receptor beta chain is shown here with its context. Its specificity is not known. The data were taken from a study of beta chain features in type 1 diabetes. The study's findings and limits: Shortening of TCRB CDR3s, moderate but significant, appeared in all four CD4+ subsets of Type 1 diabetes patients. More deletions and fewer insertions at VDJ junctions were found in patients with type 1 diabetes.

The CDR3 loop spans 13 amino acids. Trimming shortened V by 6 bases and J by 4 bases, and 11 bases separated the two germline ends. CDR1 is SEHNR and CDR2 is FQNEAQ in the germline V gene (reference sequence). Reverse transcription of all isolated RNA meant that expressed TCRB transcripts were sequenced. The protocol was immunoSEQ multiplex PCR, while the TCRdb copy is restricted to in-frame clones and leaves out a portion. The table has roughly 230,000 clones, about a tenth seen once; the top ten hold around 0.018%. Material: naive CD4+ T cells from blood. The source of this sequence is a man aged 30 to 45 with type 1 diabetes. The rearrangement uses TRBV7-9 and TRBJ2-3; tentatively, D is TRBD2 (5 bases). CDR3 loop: CASSERASDTQYF. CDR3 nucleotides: TGTGCCAGCAGTGAGAGGGCCTCAGATACGCAGTATTTT.